This record concerns one TCR beta chain sequence. Its antigen is not identified. The germline V and J ends were trimmed by 4 bases and 5 bases, with 11 bases remaining between them. From germline, CDR1 is SQVTM and CDR2 ANQGSEA. The CDR3 contains 12 residues. The source of the sample is a study of blood T cells in healthy people across ages. Findings and caveats of the study: The study regarded diversity estimates from one million T cells as underestimates. Unknown donor CMV status possibly confounded expanded clonotype changes.

Next came a second PCR, run for about 7 to 12 cycles, which used a sample-barcoded 5' primer along with a J-beta primer mix. Template switching added a 12-random-nucleotide identifier to every cDNA molecule. TCRdb reprocessed the 5' RACE reads with MiXCR, giving one entry per CDR3 protein. The sample has about 1.6 million distinct CDR3 sequences, roughly a third seen once; the top ten hold around 10%. Sample: blood. The receptor was derived from a woman in her twenties or thirties in good health. The chain combines TRBV29-1 with TRBJ1-2; D might be TRBD1 (6 bases). The CDR3 loop reads CSVGTQGYGYTF. The CDR3 coding sequence is TGCAGCGTTGGTACCCAGGGGTATGGCTACACCTTC.